These 24 T cell receptor beta chains came from one sample sequenced in a study of T-cell memory formation after mild COVID-19. TCRdb itself ran the 5' RACE reads through MiXCR, one entry per CDR3 protein. The repertoire holds just over 400,000 distinct CDR3 sequences, with 23% as singletons. Source material: PBMCs or a T cell subset sorted from them (not recorded which). The receptors originated from an adult woman who had mild COVID-19 (a few samples of this study predate the infection). Cell type and time point are not known.

This sequence joins TRBV6-8 and TRBJ1-6; unclear D gene. The V gene's germline CDR1 is MNHGY and CDR2 SAAAGT. This CDR3 comprises 13 residues. The V and J ends lost 7 bases and 13 bases respectively, with 17 bases between them. CDR3 residues: CASTVPRLGPLHF. The CDR3 DNA sequence: TGTGCCAGCACCGTCCCTCGATTGGGTCCCCTCCACTTT.

The CDR3 loop reads CASSSRGGSMTSRTDTQYF. The CDR3 DNA reads as TGTGCCAGCAGCTCAAGGGGCGGGAGTATGACCTCTCGCACAGATACGCAGTATTTT. J is TRBJ2-3 and V is TRBV11-2; 7 bases map to TRBD2. The CDR3 consists of 19 residues. J gave up 1 base and V 4 bases, and 17 bases lay outside the gene matches. Germline V gene sequence: CDR1 SGHAT, CDR2 FQNNGV.

The V gene is TRBV24-1, the J gene TRBJ2-1; 10 nucleotides agree with TRBD2. Per the germline V gene, CDR1 is KGHDR and CDR2 is SFDVKD. Unmatched junction bases numbered 6, after V lost 4 bases and J lost 4 bases. CDR3 length: 16 residues. The CDR3 is CATSETSGVRYNEQFF. The CDR3 DNA is TGTGCCACCAGTGAAACTAGCGGGGTAAGGTACAATGAGCAGTTCTTC.

There are a few counts of this clonotype. The chain recombines TRBV4-1 with TRBJ1-6; D ambiguous. The CDR3 covers 14 residues. CDR1 is MGHRA and CDR2 is YSYEKL in the germline V gene. The V end lost 6 bases, the J end lost 9 bases, and 15 bases lay between the germline ends. The CDR3 DNA reads as TGCGCCAGCAGACTTTCCGGAGAAATTTCACCCCTCCACTTT. Translating it yields CASRLSGEISPLHF.

This chain uses TRBV7-9 with TRBJ1-5, with TRBD1 identical over 7 bases. The CDR3 runs to 15 residues. CDR1 is SEHNR, CDR2 FQNEAQ, per germline (reference sequence). V dropped 5 bases and J dropped 0; count of bases not matched to a gene: 4. CDR3 nucleotide sequence: TGTGCCAGCAGCCTGGGGACAGATAGCAATCAGCCCCAGCATTTT. This translates into CASSLGTDSNQPQHF.

This clonotype was observed many times. The V call is TRBV13, the J call TRBJ2-1; 8 bases match TRBD1. Trimming at V came to 4 bases and at J to 0 bases, leaving 20 bases not matched to a gene. The CDR3 is made up of 21 amino acids. Germline V gives CDR1 PRHDT, CDR2 FYEKMQ (reference sequence). The DNA of the CDR3 is TGTGCCAGCAGCTCCTTTAAACCGGGACAGGAGGTTTCGAGCTCCTACAATGAGCAGTTCTTC. Protein sequence: CASSSFKPGQEVSSSYNEQFF.

V usage is TRBV6-1 and J usage is TRBJ2-5; no clear D. The CDR3 has 13 residues. CDR1 MNHNS and CDR2 SASEGT come from the germline V gene. The CDR3 here is CAAHRTYQETQYF. CDR3 DNA sequence: TGTGCAGCTCATAGAACCTATCAAGAGACCCAGTACTTC.

This clonotype was counted many times. The chain employs TRBV5-1 and TRBJ2-1, with 11 nucleotides matching TRBD2. Trimming cost V 1 base and J 0 bases; bases outside gene matches: 9. The CDR3 has 19 residues. Germline CDR1 is SGHRS and CDR2 is YFSETQ. The CDR3 nucleotides are TGCGCCAGCAGCTTGAACGCCGGGACTAGCGGTTACTCCTACAATGAGCAGTTCTTC. It translates to CASSLNAGTSGYSYNEQFF.

The V call is TRBV27, the J call TRBJ2-1, with D possibly being TRBD2 (6 bases). The CDR3 has 17 residues. With 5 bases removed from V and 2 bases from J, the gap between germline ends came to 19 bases. Germline CDR1 MNHEY, CDR2 SMNVEV (reference sequence). The CDR3 region has the DNA TGTGCCAGCAGTCGTATAGTGGGGGGTCCGGCCTACAATGAGCAGTTCTTC. It encodes CASSRIVGGPAYNEQFF.

This clonotype was counted only a few times. The gene calls are TRBV7-2 and TRBJ1-3; D is unclear. V was clipped by 1 base and J by 0 bases, with 7 bases between them. The V gene's germline CDR1 is SGHTA and CDR2 FQGNSA. The CDR3 is made up of 15 amino acids. The chain's CDR3 is CASSLVQSSGNTIYF. The CDR3 coding sequence is TGTGCCAGCAGCTTAGTCCAGAGCTCTGGAAACACCATATATTTT.

The V call is TRBV11-2, the J call TRBJ2-2, with D possibly being TRBD1 or TRBD2 (5 bases each). V lost 4 bases and J lost 0, with 12 bases in between. The CDR3 consists of 16 residues. The germline V gene has CDR1 SGHAT and CDR2 FQNNGV. The CDR3 here is CASSSRGRTNTGELFF. CDR3 bases: TGTGCCAGCAGCTCGAGGGGCCGGACGAACACCGGGGAGCTGTTTTTT.

This clonotype was counted between two and nine times. The chain joins TRBV18 to TRBJ2-1; TRBD1 is a possible D gene (5 bases). This CDR3 contains 14 residues. The germline V and J ends were trimmed by 5 bases and 7 bases, with 15 bases remaining between them. Germline CDR1 is KGHSH and CDR2 is LQKENI. DNA of the CDR3: TGTGCCAGCTCATCTTCTGGGGCCCAAAATGAGCAGTTCTTC. It yields the protein CASSSSGAQNEQFF.

The CDR3 DNA follows: TGCGCCAGCAGCCAAGATGGGGGTCTTCGGAATTCACCCCTCCACTTT. It codes for CASSQDGGLRNSPLHF. The J gene is TRBJ1-6, the V gene TRBV4-1; D possibly corresponds to TRBD1 (5 bases). CDR1 and CDR2 from the germline V gene are MGHRA and YSYEKL. The length of the CDR3 is 16 residues. V was trimmed by 0 bases and J by 7 bases, leaving 13 bases between them.

This clonotype was observed a few times. The genes are TRBV7-3 and TRBJ2-1, with a possible D match to TRBD1 (6 bases). The CDR3 length is 14 residues. Germline CDR1 reads SGHTA; CDR2 reads FQGTGA. Trimming shortened V by 3 bases and J by 7 bases, and 13 bases separated the two germline ends. The CDR3 DNA reads TGTGCCAGCAGCTTTTCAGGGGCGCGGAATGAGCAGTTCTTC. Translated, it gives CASSFSGARNEQFF.

In its sample, this clonotype was seen many times. The genes are TRBV4-3 and TRBJ2-2; no clear D. The CDR3 is 15 amino acids. In germline, CDR1 is LGHNA, CDR2 YSLEER. V shed 0 bases and J shed 2 bases, with 7 bases lying between them. The CDR3 sequence: CASSQEEGNTGELFF. As DNA, the CDR3 is TGCGCCAGCAGCCAAGAGGAAGGAAACACCGGGGAGCTGTTTTTT.

This clonotype was seen only a few times. This sequence joins TRBV7-2 and TRBJ1-1; D possibly corresponds to TRBD1 (6 bases). Germline loops: CDR1 SGHTA, CDR2 FQGNSA. V was clipped by 4 bases and J by 4 bases, with 13 bases between them. This CDR3 spans 14 amino acids. As DNA, the CDR3 is TGTGCCAGCAGCTCGCGAACAGGGAGCACTGAAGCTTTCTTT. Its translation is CASSSRTGSTEAFF.

The gene calls are TRBV27 and TRBJ2-2; tentative D call: TRBD2 (6 bases). The V gene's germline CDR1 is MNHEY and CDR2 SMNVEV (reference sequence). The CDR3 has 15 amino acids. Trimming left V 10 bases short and J 6 bases short, with 21 bases between. The CDR3 spells CATKTTLWGAGELFF. The DNA of the CDR3 is TGTGCCACCAAGACTACCCTCTGGGGGGCCGGGGAGCTGTTTTTT.

This clonotype was detected a few times. The V call is TRBV12-3 or TRBV12-4, the J call TRBJ2-3; D unclear. Trimming shortened V by 3 bases and J by 0 bases, and 19 bases separated the two germline ends. The CDR3 runs to 18 residues. The CDR3 sequence: CASSFGLSTTSSTDTQYF. As DNA, the CDR3 is TGTGCCAGCAGTTTTGGGCTATCCACAACTTCTAGCACAGATACGCAGTATTTT.

This clonotype was counted ten times or more. This chain's CDR3 is CASSARDANYNEQFF. CDR3 DNA sequence: TGTGCCAGCAGCGCCCGGGACGCAAACTACAATGAGCAGTTCTTC. The V and J genes are TRBV9 and TRBJ2-1; D is possibly TRBD1 or TRBD2 (5 bases each). Trimming took 3 bases from V and 3 from J, leaving 13 bases between them. The CDR3 totals 15 residues. The germline gives CDR1 SGDLS, CDR2 YYNGEE.

This rearrangement joins TRBV11-2 to TRBJ2-3; 8 bases align to TRBD2. The junction had 8 bases not matched to a gene; V was cut back by 3 bases and J by 6 bases. This CDR3 is 15 amino acids long. Germline V gene lookup returns CDR1 SGHAT and CDR2 FQNNGV. The CDR3 nucleotides are TGTGCCAGCAGCTTTCGGACTAGCTATGTGGATACGCAGTATTTT. Amino acid sequence: CASSFRTSYVDTQYF.

The V and J genes are TRBV6-1 and TRBJ2-5; 9 bases line up with TRBD1. The CDR3 extends over 13 amino acids. The junction had 2 bases not matched to a gene; V was cut back by 6 bases and J by 3 bases. CDR1 and CDR2 (germline): MNHNS, SASEGT. CDR3: CASSGDREETQYF. Here the CDR3 DNA reads TGTGCCAGCAGCGGGGACAGGGAAGAGACCCAGTACTTC.

This clonotype was counted only a few times. CDR3 bases: TGTGCCAGCACCGCTGGGACTCCCTACAATGAGCAGTTCTTC. Its protein product is CASTAGTPYNEQFF. V and J are TRBV12-3 or TRBV12-4 and TRBJ2-1, with D possibly TRBD2 on 6 matching bases. This CDR3 spans 14 amino acids. The V and J ends lost 7 bases and 2 bases respectively, with 12 bases between them.

In its sample, this clonotype was seen a few times. The J gene is TRBJ2-7, the V gene TRBV7-2; D not resolved. The CDR3 is 15 residues long. V was pared by 1 base and J by 0 bases, with 10 bases between. Germline values: CDR1 SGHTA, CDR2 FQGNSA. CDR3 residues: CASSLGPSSSYEQYF. The CDR3 nucleotides are TGTGCCAGCAGCTTAGGCCCGAGTAGCTCCTACGAGCAGTACTTC.

The chain uses TRBV12-5 and TRBJ2-2; D ambiguous. Per germline, CDR1 LGHNT and CDR2 FRNRAP. The V end was cut by 4 bases, the J end by 0 bases, with 3 bases between. The CDR3 loop spans 13 amino acids. The CDR3 is CASGSSNTGELFF. The CDR3 DNA sequence: TGTGCTAGTGGTTCCTCGAACACCGGGGAGCTGTTTTTT.